A single sample is the source of the 13 T cell receptor beta chains below, sequenced in a study of blood T cell repertoires in COVID-19. Profiled with immunoSEQ multiplex PCR; TCRdb holds only in-frame clones, not every one. The sample shows 100,000 to 120,000 clones, about 88% of them seen only once. Sequencing used peripheral blood. The receptors come from a man in his forties with acute or convalescent COVID-19.

This rearrangement joins TRBV5-1 to TRBJ1-3, with TRBD1 matching 9 bases. Per the germline V gene, CDR1 is SGHRS and CDR2 is YFSETQ. J was trimmed by 2 bases and V by 0 bases; bases with no gene match: 3. There are 16 residues in the CDR3. The CDR3 coding sequence is TGCGCCAGCAGCTTGGCCGGGACAGGGACTGGAAACACCATATATTTT. This codes for CASSLAGTGTGNTIYF.

This rearrangement joins TRBV12-3 or TRBV12-4 to TRBJ2-7; D is undetermined. The CDR3 length is 13 residues. The V end lost 5 bases, the J end lost 2 bases, and 10 bases lay between the germline ends. CDR3 sequence reads: CASSPQQAYEQYF. As DNA, the CDR3 is TGTGCCAGCAGTCCTCAACAAGCCTACGAGCAGTACTTC.

V gene TRBV21-1 combines with J gene TRBJ2-7; TRBD2 is taken as the D call from the table, unchecked against the DNA. TRBV21-1 is marked as a pseudogene. The CDR3 is 15 residues long. As DNA, the CDR3 is TGTGCCAGCAGCCAGGGAGAGCGGGGGGGCTACGAGCAGTACTTC. This translates into CASSQGERGGYEQYF.

The gene calls are TRBV11-2 and TRBJ2-2, with D perhaps TRBD2 (6 bases). Germline-derived CDR1 and CDR2 are SGHAT and FQNNGV. This CDR3 contains 13 residues. Trimming took off 5 bases at V and 14 bases at J, with 18 bases between the two ends. CDR3 in DNA: TGTGCCAGCAGCGAGCAGACGGGGGTGGTACTGTTTTTT. Residues: CASSEQTGVVLFF.

This chain links TRBV19 with TRBJ1-4; a possible D gene is TRBD1 (6 bases). Trimming took off 4 bases at V and 2 bases at J, with 17 bases between the two ends. This CDR3 is 17 amino acids long. Per germline, CDR1 LNHDA and CDR2 SQIVND (reference sequence). The CDR3 protein is CASSNGGLGVTNEKLFF. The CDR3 DNA sequence: TGTGCCAGTAGTAACGGGGGGCTCGGGGTGACTAATGAAAAACTGTTTTTT.

CDR3 sequence: CASSPETGYNSPLHF. The CDR3 DNA follows: TGTGCCAGCAGCCCGGAGACAGGGTATAATTCACCCCTCCACTTT. The genes are TRBV11-2 and TRBJ1-6, with 7 bases fitting TRBD1. After removal of 5 bases from V and 4 bases from J, the junction contained 5 bases not matched to a gene. CDR3 length: 15 amino acids. The germline V gene encodes CDR1 SGHAT and CDR2 FQNNGV.

This clone was picked up one time. This sequence joins TRBV5-6 and TRBJ1-1, with D maybe TRBD1 (6 bases). The V gene's germline CDR1 is SGHDT and CDR2 YYEEEE. V was clipped by 4 bases and J by 0 bases, with 16 bases between them. CDR3 size: 16 residues. For the CDR3, the DNA is TGTGCCAGCAGCAAGAACAGGGTCTCCATGAACACTGAAGCTTTCTTT. It codes for CASSKNRVSMNTEAFF.

V is TRBV7-8 and J is TRBJ2-6; 10 positions agree with TRBD1. This CDR3 is built from 18 residues. CDR1 is SGHVS and CDR2 is FQNEAQ in the germline V gene. The V gene end was trimmed by 5 bases and the J gene end by 4 bases; junction bases not matched to a gene: 11. CDR3 sequence: CASSQAPGTGDGANVLTF. CDR3 sequence (DNA): TGTGCCAGCAGCCAAGCCCCCGGGACAGGGGACGGGGCCAACGTCCTGACTTTC.

The CDR3 is CAWSPNRNTEAFF. The CDR3 DNA is TGTGCCTGGAGTCCAAACAGGAACACTGAAGCTTTCTTT. The V gene is TRBV30, the J gene TRBJ1-1; D remains unclear. The CDR3 runs 13 residues. Looked up from germline, CDR1 is GTSNPN and CDR2 is SVGIG (reference sequence). V was pared by 2 bases and J by 1 base, with 8 bases between.

V is TRBV20-1 and J is TRBJ2-7; 11 positions agree with TRBD2. CDR3 length: 14 residues. Germline V gives CDR1 DFQATT, CDR2 SNEGSKA (reference sequence). V dropped 3 bases and J dropped 1; count of bases not matched to a gene: 2. The CDR3 loop reads CSASTSGRSYEQYF. As DNA, the CDR3 is TGCAGTGCTAGTACTAGCGGGAGATCCTACGAGCAGTACTTC.

This chain connects TRBV5-6 to TRBJ1-5; possibly TRBD1 for D (5 bases). V dropped 4 bases and J dropped 4 bases, with 12 bases sitting between them. The CDR3 spans 14 residues. Germline V gene lookup returns CDR1 SGHDT and CDR2 YYEEEE. The CDR3 DNA reads TGTGCCAGCAGCCGGGGGTTCCCAAATCAGCCCCAGCATTTT. It is translated as CASSRGFPNQPQHF.

Concerning this clone itself: Without the conserved terminal phenylalanine or tryptophan, this CDR3 likely stems from a read error. It is unclear where the CDR3 begins or ends on the DNA, so no DNA is shown, and the CDR3 is as TCRdb lists it. The rearrangement links TRBV21-1 to TRBJ1-1; the D call in the table, TRBD1, was not verified against the DNA. TRBV21-1 is reported as a pseudogene. The CDR3 sequence runs 12 residues, both termini included. This chain's CDR3 is CASSKIITGEEN.

The chain uses TRBV7-2 and TRBJ2-2, with TRBD2 identical over 8 bases. The CDR3 totals 15 residues. Germline loops: CDR1 SGHTA, CDR2 FQGNSA. J was trimmed by 4 bases and V by 3 bases; bases with no gene match: 4. CDR3 nucleotides: TGTGCCAGCAGCTTCGGGGGGGTCCTCACCGGGGAGCTGTTTTTT. Translated: CASSFGGVLTGELFF. The whole variable domain, filled in from reference TRBV7-2 and TRBJ2-2, reads GAGVSQSPSNKVTEKGKDVELRCDPISGHTALYWYRQSLGQGLEFLIYFQGNSAPDKSGLPSDRFSAERTGGSVSTLTIQRTQQEDSAVYLCASSFGGVLTGELFFGEGSRLTVL.